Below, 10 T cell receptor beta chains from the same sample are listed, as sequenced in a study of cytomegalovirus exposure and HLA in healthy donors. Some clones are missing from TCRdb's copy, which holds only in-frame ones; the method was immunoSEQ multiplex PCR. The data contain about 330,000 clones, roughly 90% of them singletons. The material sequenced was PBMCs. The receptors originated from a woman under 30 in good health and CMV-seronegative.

CDR3 in DNA: TGTGCCAGCAGCAAGGGGCTACTAGCGGGAGCTTACAATGAGCAGTTCTTC. Its protein product is CASSKGLLAGAYNEQFF. This sequence joins TRBV5-4 and TRBJ2-1, with TRBD2 matching 11 bases. This CDR3 has 17 amino acids. Germline CDR1 is SGHNT and CDR2 is YYREEE (reference sequence). Trimming took 4 bases from V and 4 from J; bases not matched to a gene: 10.

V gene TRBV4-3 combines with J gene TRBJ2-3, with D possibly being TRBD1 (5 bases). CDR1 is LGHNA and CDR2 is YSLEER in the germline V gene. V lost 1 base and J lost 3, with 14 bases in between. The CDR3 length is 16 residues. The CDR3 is CASSQVQGLGTDTQYF. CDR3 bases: TGCGCCAGCAGCCAAGTCCAGGGTTTAGGAACAGATACGCAGTATTTT.

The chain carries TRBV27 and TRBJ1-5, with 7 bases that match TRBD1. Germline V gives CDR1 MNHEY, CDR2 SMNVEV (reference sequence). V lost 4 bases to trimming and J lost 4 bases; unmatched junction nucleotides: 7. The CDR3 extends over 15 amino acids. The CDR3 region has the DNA TGTGCCAGCAGTTCCGACAGGGCCGGGAATCAGCCCCAGCATTTT. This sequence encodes CASSSDRAGNQPQHF.

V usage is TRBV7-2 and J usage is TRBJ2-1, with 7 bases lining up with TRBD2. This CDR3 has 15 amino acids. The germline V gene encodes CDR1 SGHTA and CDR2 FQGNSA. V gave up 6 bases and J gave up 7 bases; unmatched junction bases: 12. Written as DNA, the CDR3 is TGTGCCAGCAGACGGGACTACGAGCTTCTAAATGAGCAGTTCTTC. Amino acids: CASRRDYELLNEQFF.

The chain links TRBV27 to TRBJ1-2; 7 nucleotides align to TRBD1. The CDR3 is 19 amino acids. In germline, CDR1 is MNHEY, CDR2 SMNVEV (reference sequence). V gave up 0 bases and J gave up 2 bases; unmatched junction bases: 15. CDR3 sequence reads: CASSLSPQAGGNVNYGYTF. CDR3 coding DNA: TGTGCCAGCAGTTTATCCCCGCAGGCAGGGGGTAATGTAAACTATGGCTACACCTTC.

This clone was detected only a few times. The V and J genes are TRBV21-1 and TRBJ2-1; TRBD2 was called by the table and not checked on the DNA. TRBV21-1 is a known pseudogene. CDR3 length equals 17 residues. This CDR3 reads CASSKGGGRAKYNEQFF. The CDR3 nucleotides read TGTGCCAGCAGCAAAGGTGGCGGGAGGGCCAAGTACAATGAGCAGTTCTTC.

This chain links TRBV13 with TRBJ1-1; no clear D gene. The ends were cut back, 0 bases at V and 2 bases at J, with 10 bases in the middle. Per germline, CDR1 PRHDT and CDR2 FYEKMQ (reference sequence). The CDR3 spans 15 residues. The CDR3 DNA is TGTGCCAGCAGCTTAGGTGGCCCCGCAAACACTGAAGCTTTCTTT. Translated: CASSLGGPANTEAFF.

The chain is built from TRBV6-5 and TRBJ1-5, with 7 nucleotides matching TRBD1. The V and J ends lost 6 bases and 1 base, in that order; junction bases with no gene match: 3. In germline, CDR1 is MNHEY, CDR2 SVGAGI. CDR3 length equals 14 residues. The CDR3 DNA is TGTGCCAGCAGAACAGGGGCCAGCAATCAGCCCCAGCATTTT. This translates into CASRTGASNQPQHF.

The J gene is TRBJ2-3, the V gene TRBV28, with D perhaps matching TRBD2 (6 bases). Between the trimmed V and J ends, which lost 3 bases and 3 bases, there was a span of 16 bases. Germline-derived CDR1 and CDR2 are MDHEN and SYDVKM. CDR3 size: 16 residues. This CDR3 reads CASSFPLISGTDTQYF. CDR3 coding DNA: TGTGCCAGCAGTTTCCCTTTAATTAGCGGTACAGATACGCAGTATTTT.

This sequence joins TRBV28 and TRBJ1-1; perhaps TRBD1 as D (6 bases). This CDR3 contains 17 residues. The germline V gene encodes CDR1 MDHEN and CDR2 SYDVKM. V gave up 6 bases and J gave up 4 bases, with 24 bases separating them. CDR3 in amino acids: CASSSFRTVEPSTEAFF. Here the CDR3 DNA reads TGTGCCAGCAGCTCCTTCCGGACAGTGGAACCTAGCACTGAAGCTTTCTTT.